This paragraph covers one T cell receptor beta chain sequence. Its specificity is not known. The junction departs from germline at one end; a sequencing error may be responsible. This sample was taken from a study of cytomegalovirus exposure and HLA in healthy donors. PCR used 60 Vbeta primers and 13 Jbeta primers. Here immunoSEQ multiplex PCR was the method, and the copy in TCRdb shows in-frame clones only, minus some. The sample shows some 150,000 clones, 84% of them seen only once. Findings of the study overall: TCR beta chain V- and J-gene trimming was linked, in a later analysis, to a missense variant in DCLRE1C.

Germline lookup yields CDR1 ENHRY and CDR2 SYGVKD. This CDR3 is 16 amino acids long. This receptor was taken from a boy aged 2 to 10 in good health and CMV-seronegative. Sequenced input: PBMCs. The gene calls are TRBV10-3 and TRBJ1-3; 10 bases agree with TRBD1. The CDR3 coding sequence is TGTGCCATCAGAGAGTACGGACAGGGGGGAGAATACACCATATATTTT. Translating it yields CAIREYGQGGEYTIYF.